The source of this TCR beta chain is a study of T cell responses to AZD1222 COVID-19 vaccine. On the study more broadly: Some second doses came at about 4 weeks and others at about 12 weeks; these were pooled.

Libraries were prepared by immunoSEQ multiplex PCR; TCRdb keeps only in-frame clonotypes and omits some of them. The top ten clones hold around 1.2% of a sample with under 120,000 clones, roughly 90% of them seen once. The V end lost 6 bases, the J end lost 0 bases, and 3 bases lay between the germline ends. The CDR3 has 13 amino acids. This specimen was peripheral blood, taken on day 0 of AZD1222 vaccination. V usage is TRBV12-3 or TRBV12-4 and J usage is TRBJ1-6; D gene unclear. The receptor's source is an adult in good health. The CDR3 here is CASSLSYNSPLHF. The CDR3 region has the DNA TGTGCCAGCAGCCTCTCCTATAATTCACCCCTCCACTTT.